This is a list of T cell receptor beta chains from one sample in a study of glioma-infiltrating T cells. TCRdb analysed the multiplex PCR reads with MiXCR anew, one entry per CDR3 protein. The table has 400,000 or so distinct CDR3 sequences, 41% seen once. Sequencing input: glioma tissue, nonneoplastic brain tissue, or PBMCs (not recorded which). The receptors were sampled from a human donor with low-grade glioma or glioblastoma, undergoing nonglioma brain surgery, or in good health (not recorded which). Both conserved end residues are part of each CDR3. The D gene is left open where the match is weak. Only some rows state a clone size, as once, few, many or a class for expanded clones.

abundance	v_gene	j_gene	d_gene	CDR3nt	CDR3aa
few	TRBV29-1	TRBJ1-1	NA	TGCAGCGTTCGATTGGCCGACACTGAAGCTTTCTTT	CSVRLADTEAFF
NA	TRBV18	TRBJ1-5	NA	TGTGCCAGCTCACCACAGGGCGCCAATCAGCCCCAGCATTTT	CASSPQGANQPQHF
many	TRBV28	TRBJ2-7	NA	TGTGCCAGCAGTTTGGTACAGGGCTCCTACGAGCAGTACTTC	CASSLVQGSYEQYF
few	TRBV7-6	TRBJ2-1	TRBD2	TGTGCCAGCGGGCTACTAGCGGGAGGCTACAATGAGCAGTTCTTC	CASGLLAGGYNEQFF
few	TRBV4-3	TRBJ1-3	NA	TGCGCCAGCAGCCAAGAATCCGTCAGCCGATTCTCTGGAAACACCATATATTTT	CASSQESVSRFSGNTIYF
many	TRBV6-1	TRBJ2-1	NA	TGTGCCAGCAGTCTAGTGTGGTTTAATGAGCAGTTCTTC	CASSLVWFNEQFF
many	TRBV7-2	TRBJ2-7	NA	TGTGCCAGCAGCTTATACTCCTCCTACGAGCAGTACTTC	CASSLYSSYEQYF
NA	TRBV5-6	TRBJ2-1	NA	TGTGCCAGCAGCTTGGAGGGATGGCGGGGAGGGTTCTTC	CASSLEGWRGGFF
many	TRBV20-1	TRBJ1-1	NA	TGCAGTGCTAGAGATGAAAGAGGGTCCACTGAAGCTTTCTTT	CSARDERGSTEAFF
many	TRBV27	TRBJ1-2	NA	TGTGCCAGCAGTTTAGGTAAAGGATGGGACTATGGCTACACCTTC	CASSLGKGWDYGYTF
few	TRBV20-1	TRBJ1-2	TRBD1	TGCAGTGCTCAACTCCGGGACAGGCTCTCAACCTATGGCTACACCTTC	CSAQLRDRLSTYGYTF
NA	TRBV5-5	TRBJ1-5	NA	TGTGCCAGCAGCTTACCCTTGAGGGGTGGCAATCAGCCCCAGCATTTT	CASSLPLRGGNQPQHF
few	TRBV7-2	TRBJ2-1	TRBD2	TGTGCCAGCAGCTTAGCACGGCGGGAGGGCCGGAATGAGCAGTTCTTC	CASSLARREGRNEQFF
many	TRBV20-1	TRBJ1-5	NA	TGCAGTGCTAGTCCCGGGGAGAGAGATCAGCCCCAGCATTTT	CSASPGERDQPQHF
NA	TRBV19	TRBJ2-7	TRBD2	TGTGCCAGTAGTACCCTAGCGGGACCCACCTACGAGCAGTACTTC	CASSTLAGPTYEQYF
few	TRBV6-1	TRBJ1-3	NA	TGTGCCAGCAGATCTACGGGCAGGGGCTCTGGAAACACCATATATTTT	CASRSTGRGSGNTIYF
few	TRBV4-3	TRBJ2-7	NA	TGCGCCAGCAGCCAAGCCGTATCGATTGGGGAGCAGTACTTC	CASSQAVSIGEQYF
NA	TRBV4-1	TRBJ1-2	TRBD1	TGCGCCAGCAGCCAAGACAGACAGGGGTCTAACTATGGCTACACCTTC	CASSQDRQGSNYGYTF
few	TRBV6-2/TRBV6-3	TRBJ2-1	NA	TGTGCCACTAGATCCCGGAATTCCTACAATGAGCAGTTCTTC	CATRSRNSYNEQFF
NA	TRBV11-2	TRBJ2-7	TRBD2	TGTGCCAGCAGCTCCTTACCGGGAGCGGGGTTCGGGGAGCAGTACTTC	CASSSLPGAGFGEQYF
NA	TRBV11-2	TRBJ1-5	NA	TGTGCCAGCAGCGCTGGACACGCGCGGAACAATCAGCCCCAGCATTTT	CASSAGHARNNQPQHF
NA	TRBV4-1	TRBJ2-3	NA	TGCGCCAGCAGCCAAGATACAACGGGAGTAACGGCAGATACGCAGTATTTT	CASSQDTTGVTADTQYF
many	TRBV27	TRBJ1-1	NA	TGTGCCAGCAGTTTAGGGGGTATGAACACTGAAGCTTTCTTT	CASSLGGMNTEAFF
few	TRBV28	TRBJ1-2	NA	TGTGCCAGCAGTTTAGTTTTACCTAACTATGGCTACACCTTC	CASSLVLPNYGYTF
NA	TRBV28	TRBJ2-6	TRBD2	TGTGCCAGCAGACCACATTCGCTCCGGACTAGAAGTTCTGGGGCCAACGTCCTGACTTTC	CASRPHSLRTRSSGANVLTF
few	TRBV4-1	TRBJ1-1	NA	TGCGCCAGCAGCCAAGTGAGGCAGGGGCTTGCTTTCTTT	CASSQVRQGLAFF
once	TRBV20-1	TRBJ2-7	NA	TGCAGTGCTAGAGATTCCCACACTAGCAGGAGTGTACACGAGCAGTACTTC	CSARDSHTSRSVHEQYF
NA	TRBV7-2	TRBJ2-3	NA	TGTGCCAGCAGGTCCTATTGGGGCAGGGCCCCAGATACGAAGTATTTT	CASRSYWGRAPDTKYF
NA	TRBV7-2	TRBJ2-6	TRBD1	TGTGCCAGCAGCCCCGGGACAGGGAGAAGGTGGGCCAACGTCCTGACTTTC	CASSPGTGRRWANVLTF
NA	TRBV4-2	TRBJ2-1	NA	TGTGCCAGCAGCCAAGAGACTGACTCCTACAATGAGCAGTTCTTC	CASSQETDSYNEQFF
few	TRBV4-3	TRBJ2-7	NA	TGCGCCAGCAGCCAAGATGGATCGACAGAGACCCCCTTC	CASSQDGSTETPF
NA	TRBV29-1	TRBJ2-7	NA	TGCGGCGTTGGAGGGGGATTATACTACGAGCAGTACTTC	CGVGGGLYYEQYF
many	TRBV7-2	TRBJ2-7	NA	TGTGCCAGCAGCTTAGGTAGCGCCGAGCAGTACTTC	CASSLGSAEQYF
NA	TRBV5-1	TRBJ2-7	NA	TGCGCCAGCAGGCCCGGGACTCGAGCTCCCCACGAGCAGTACTTC	CASRPGTRAPHEQYF
many	TRBV7-2	TRBJ2-3	NA	TGTGCCAGCTCCATGGGGGCAGATACGCAGTATTTT	CASSMGADTQYF
few	TRBV7-8	TRBJ1-3	NA	TGTGCCAGCAGCTTACGGTTTACTGGAAACACCATATATTTT	CASSLRFTGNTIYF
few	TRBV7-9	TRBJ2-5	NA	TGTGCCAGCAGCACTTCTGGTGGGGAGACCCAGTACTTC	CASSTSGGETQYF
NA	TRBV5-1	TRBJ2-7	NA	TGCGCCAGCAGCTGGGGACAAAATTACGAGCAGTACTTC	CASSWGQNYEQYF
few	TRBV27	TRBJ1-6	NA	TGTGCCAGCAGTGAAGGGGCTTATAATTCACCCCTCCACTTT	CASSEGAYNSPLHF
NA	TRBV6-4	TRBJ2-1	NA	TGTGCCAGCAGTTGGGGGGCGGGTACCTACAATGAGCAGTTCTTC	CASSWGAGTYNEQFF
many	TRBV27	TRBJ2-3	TRBD2	TGTGCCAGCAGTCCCACCCCGGGACTAGCGGGAGATACGCAGTATTTT	CASSPTPGLAGDTQYF
NA	TRBV29-1	TRBJ2-3	TRBD2	TGCAGAGTCCGACTAGCGGGAGGCACAGATACGCAGTATTTT	CRVRLAGGTDTQYF
few	TRBV6-1	TRBJ2-5	NA	TGTGCCAGCAGTGAATCCGCCCCGGCAGGGACCCAGTACTTC	CASSESAPAGTQYF
many	TRBV20-1	TRBJ2-5	TRBD1	TGCAGTGCTAGTGGGCCAACAGGGGCAGAGACCCAGTACTTC	CSASGPTGAETQYF
few	TRBV4-2	TRBJ1-2	TRBD1	TGTGCCAGCAGCCAAGATTTTATGGGGACAGGGGTTGCTGGCTACACCTTC	CASSQDFMGTGVAGYTF
medium-sized	TRBV27	TRBJ2-7	NA	TGTGCCAGCACCCCGACACCCTTCCTCCACGAGCAGTACTTC	CASTPTPFLHEQYF
many	TRBV6-1	TRBJ1-2	NA	TGTGCCAGCAATCGGGGGGGAGATGGCTACACCTTC	CASNRGGDGYTF
few	TRBV5-1	TRBJ2-1	NA	TGCGCCAGCAGCTTCAGCGGGCGAGAGGGCAATGAGCAGTTCTTC	CASSFSGREGNEQFF
many	TRBV20-1	TRBJ2-7	NA	TGCAGTGCTAGAGATGAGGACCGGGGGACCTACGAGCAGTACTTC	CSARDEDRGTYEQYF
many	TRBV6-1	TRBJ1-5	NA	TGTGCCAGCAGTAGAGGACACTTAGGACCCGGCGACAATCAGCCCCAGCATTTT	CASSRGHLGPGDNQPQHF
NA	TRBV4-1	TRBJ2-7	NA	TGCGCCAGCAGCCGCCCATTAGGGGGAGACTACGAGCAGTACTTC	CASSRPLGGDYEQYF